This record looks at one T cell receptor (beta chain) sequence and its context. Original processing notes: Nucleated cell counts were estimated from reference gene primer amplification. Data came from immunoSEQ multiplex PCR; TCRdb stores just in-frame clones and leaves some out. That table gives V, J and clone size, and the DNA gave D and trimming. Among hundreds of thousands of clones listed, about 89% were seen once. Trimming pared 3 bases from V and 3 bases from J, leaving 7 bases between. The CDR3 runs 13 residues. The germline gives CDR1 LNHDA, CDR2 SQIVND (reference sequence). These data originate in a study of blood T cell repertoires in COVID-19. In the study overall: Italy, Spain and the United States were the sources of the convalescent and acute COVID-19 samples. The analysed material was cDNA or gDNA that came from T cells, B-cell-depleted T cells, or PBMCs.

Sequenced: peripheral blood. The source of this sequence is a man in his forties or fifties with acute or convalescent COVID-19. This chain joins TRBV19 and TRBJ2-3, with a possible D match to TRBD1 (5 bases). The CDR3 DNA reads as TGTGCCAGTAGTATCCCAGGGACAGATACGCAGTATTTT. This encodes CASSIPGTDTQYF.